A selection of T cell receptor beta chains follows, all from one sample in a study of OX40 agonist ivuxolimab in advanced cancers. Repertoires were generated with immunoSEQ multiplex PCR, while TCRdb's copy carries only in-frame clones and drops some. Among about 26,000 clones listed, 88% were seen once. The sequencing here drew on CD4+ or CD8+ T cells sorted from blood, taken in a trial of the OX40 agonist ivuxolimab. The source is an adult with an advanced solid tumor such as melanoma, head and neck, liver or kidney cancer. CDR3s include the opening cysteine and the closing phenylalanine or tryptophan. The D gene is left open where the match is weak. Where a row states a size, it is once, few, many or the class of an expanded clone; other rows omit it.

d_call	j_call	clone_size	v_call	cdr3_nt	cdr3_aa
TRBD2	TRBJ2-1	-	TRBV19	TGTGCCAGTAGTCCTCTAGCGGGAGGCGACAATGAGCAGTTCTTC	CASSPLAGGDNEQFF
-	TRBJ1-1	medium-sized	TRBV6-1	TGTGCCACCCTATGGACTGAAGCTTTCTTT	CATLWTEAFF
-	TRBJ1-1	-	TRBV6-1	TGTGCCAGCAGTGAAGCGCCATACACTGAAGCTTTCTTT	CASSEAPYTEAFF
-	TRBJ1-6	-	TRBV6-5	TGTGCCAGCAGACCCGGAGAGACCCTATCACCCCTCCACTTT	CASRPGETLSPLHF
-	TRBJ2-7	-	TRBV5-6	TGTGCCAGCAGCTTGTCGGGCAGCGCCTACGAGCAGTACTTC	CASSLSGSAYEQYF
TRBD1	TRBJ2-7	-	TRBV27	TGTGCCAGCAGCCCCCGACAGGGGGTGTACGAGCAGTACTTC	CASSPRQGVYEQYF
TRBD1	TRBJ1-3	-	TRBV28	TGTGCCAGCAGTCTTCACAGGGGGCCCGCTGGAAACACCATATATTTT	CASSLHRGPAGNTIYF
-	TRBJ1-2	-	TRBV30	TGTGCCTGGAGGTTGGGACCAGTGAGAGGTGGCTACACCTTC	CAWRLGPVRGGYTF
TRBD1	TRBJ1-2	-	TRBV11-2	TGTGCCAGCAGCTCGTGGGACAGCAACTATGGCTACACCTTC	CASSSWDSNYGYTF
-	TRBJ2-7	-	TRBV11-2	TGTGCCAGCAGCTTTGCTACGGGATCCTCCTACGAGCAGTACTTC	CASSFATGSSYEQYF
-	TRBJ1-6	once	TRBV9	TGTGCCAGCAGCGACCATGGTGAGGGCGGTGAATCACCCCTCCACTTT	CASSDHGEGGESPLHF
TRBD2	TRBJ2-7	-	TRBV4-1	TGCGCCAGCAGCCTTAGCGGGGGGGCCCCTACCTACGAGCAGTACTTC	CASSLSGGAPTYEQYF
-	TRBJ2-3	-	TRBV4-3	TGCGCCAGCAGCCAAGTGGGGGGGGCCTCAGATACGCAGTATTTT	CASSQVGGASDTQYF
TRBD2	TRBJ2-1	-	TRBV4-1	TGCGCCAGCAGCGCCCCACTAGCGGGGACTTACAATGAGCAGTTCTTC	CASSAPLAGTYNEQFF
-	TRBJ1-2	once	TRBV6-5	TGTGCCAGCAGCCCGACCGCGTCAGGGGACGGCTACACCTTC	CASSPTASGDGYTF
-	TRBJ1-1	medium-sized	TRBV28	TGTGCCAGCAGTTTTAGGGCGGGGAACACTGAAGCTTTCTTT	CASSFRAGNTEAFF
-	TRBJ1-5	-	TRBV7-9	TGTGCCAGCAGCTTAGGGGACCTCGGAGGGTATAGCAATCAGCCCCAGCATTTT	CASSLGDLGGYSNQPQHF
TRBD2	TRBJ2-1	-	TRBV9	TGTGCCAGCAGCGCCCTCGGGGGGGCATCCTACAATGAGCAGTTCTTC	CASSALGGASYNEQFF
-	TRBJ1-1	-	TRBV7-6	TGTGCCAGCAGCTTATACTGGAACACTGAAGCTTTCTTT	CASSLYWNTEAFF
TRBD1	TRBJ1-2	-	TRBV28	TGTGCCAGCAGTTTACCACAGGGGGTTCCCTATGGCTACACCTTC	CASSLPQGVPYGYTF
TRBD1	TRBJ2-1	-	TRBV19	TGTGCCAGTAGTGTGACAGGGGACTCCTACAATGAGCAGTTCTTC	CASSVTGDSYNEQFF
-	TRBJ1-1	-	TRBV5-6	TGTGCCAGCAGCTTGCCGGGGTTCAGTGAAGCTTTCTTT	CASSLPGFSEAFF
TRBD1	TRBJ1-2	few	TRBV7-9	TGTGCCAGCAGCATTACTTTACGGACAGGCAACACTAACTATGGCTACACCTTC	CASSITLRTGNTNYGYTF
-	TRBJ2-7	-	TRBV5-8	TGTGCCAGCCCTCGGACAAAGAACTACGAGCAGTACTTC	CASPRTKNYEQYF
TRBD1	TRBJ1-2	-	TRBV29-1	TGCAGCGTTGGGGAGGACAGGGTCTATGGCTACACCTTC	CSVGEDRVYGYTF
-	TRBJ1-1	-	TRBV5-4	TGTGCCAGCAGTGGATATGGACTGCTCACTGAAGCTTTCTTT	CASSGYGLLTEAFF
TRBD1	TRBJ2-7	-	TRBV6-5	TGTGCCAGCAGAGGGACAGCCTACGAGCAGTACTTC	CASRGTAYEQYF
TRBD2	TRBJ2-3	once	TRBV6-7	TGTGCCAGCAGACTCCAGCGGGAGCCCGGTGTGGGCACAGATACGCAGTATTTT	CASRLQREPGVGTDTQYF
-	TRBJ1-3	-	TRBV19	TGTGCCAGTAGTATTCTGGACACCATTGGGGCTGGAAACACCATATATTTT	CASSILDTIGAGNTIYF
TRBD1	TRBJ2-2	-	TRBV28	TGTGCCAGCAGTTTTGGGACAGTTTCGTCCGGGGAGCTGTTTTTT	CASSFGTVSSGELFF
TRBD1	TRBJ2-5	-	TRBV11-2	TGTGCCAGCAGCTTAGGCTGGGACAGGGAAGTAAGGGAGACCCAGTACTTC	CASSLGWDREVRETQYF